Listed below are T cell receptor beta chains from one sample, sequenced in a study of blood T cell repertoires in COVID-19. Clones were read by immunoSEQ multiplex PCR, and TCRdb kept only the in-frame ones, dropping some. The sample lists more than 95,000 clones; about 91% were seen once. The sequenced sample consisted of peripheral blood. These receptor sequences come from a human donor in a cohort sampled during active COVID-19. CDR3s include the opening cysteine and the closing phenylalanine or tryptophan. D genes are given only for firm matches. Not all rows give a size; the values are once, few, many and, for expanded clones, a class.

CDR3 length	D gene	V gene	J gene	clone size	CDR3 protein	CDR3 DNA
14	NA	TRBV2	TRBJ2-5	NA	CASSELARQETQYF	TGTGCCAGCAGTGAACTAGCGCGACAAGAGACCCAGTACTTC
16	TRBD2	TRBV4-2	TRBJ2-3	NA	CASSQDKRGGTDTQYF	TGTGCCAGCAGCCAAGATAAGCGGGGGGGCACAGATACGCAGTATTTT
17	NA	TRBV9	TRBJ2-3	NA	CASSRSSMAGRTDTQYF	TGTGCCAGCAGCCGGAGTAGTATGGCGGGGAGGACAGATACGCAGTATTTT
14	NA	TRBV27	TRBJ1-4	NA	CASSFSLDGEKLFF	TGTGCCAGCAGTTTTAGCTTGGATGGGGAAAAACTGTTTTTT
18	NA	TRBV28	TRBJ1-2	NA	CASSTPGFYKTGYYGYTF	TGTGCCAGCAGTACCCCGGGGTTCTATAAAACGGGCTACTATGGCTACACCTTC
14	NA	TRBV15	TRBJ2-1	once	CATSRESFYNEQFF	TGTGCCACCAGCAGAGAGAGCTTTTACAATGAGCAGTTCTTC
14	NA	TRBV3-1/TRBV3-2	TRBJ2-2	once	CASSPRDFTGELFF	TGTGCCAGCAGCCCTCGGGACTTCACCGGGGAGCTGTTTTTT
14	NA	TRBV3-1/TRBV3-2	TRBJ2-5	NA	CASSLPGTGETQYF	TGTGCCAGCAGCCTCCCAGGGACTGGTGAGACCCAGTACTTC
14	NA	TRBV19	TRBJ1-5	NA	CASRAPPGSQPQHF	TGTGCCAGTAGGGCCCCCCCCGGGTCACAGCCCCAGCATTTT
20	NA	TRBV21-1	TRBJ2-6	NA	CASSLRYGRDRESGANVLTF	TGTGCCAGCAGCCTCCGTTACGGTCGGGACAGGGAATCTGGGGCCAACGTCCTGACTTTC
15	TRBD2	TRBV19	TRBJ2-3	NA	CASSIGGGASDTQYF	TGTGCCAGTAGTATCGGCGGGGGGGCGTCAGATACGCAGTATTTT
12	NA	TRBV19	TRBJ1-1	NA	CATSQGFTEAFF	TGTGCCACCTCACAGGGTTTCACTGAAGCTTTCTTT
17	TRBD2	TRBV5-4	TRBJ2-1	NA	CASSPLTSGRALVGQFF	TGTGCCAGCAGCCCGCTGACTAGCGGGAGGGCCCTAGTGGGGCAGTTCTTC
12	NA	TRBV28	TRBJ1-4	NA	CASSSVGRGLFF	TGTGCCAGCAGTTCGGTGGGGAGGGGGCTGTTTTTT
16	TRBD2	TRBV7-2	TRBJ2-1	NA	CASSLRGLAGKNEQFF	TGTGCCAGCAGCTTAAGGGGACTAGCGGGGAAAAATGAGCAGTTCTTC
14	TRBD1	TRBV3-1/TRBV3-2	TRBJ1-2	NA	CASSPWDRGYGYTF	TGTGCCAGCAGCCCGTGGGACAGGGGGTATGGCTACACCTTC
15	TRBD2	TRBV19	TRBJ2-1	NA	CASSPGLAVYNEQFF	TGTGCCAGTAGCCCCGGACTAGCGGTCTACAATGAGCAGTTCTTC
13	TRBD1	TRBV27	TRBJ1-1	NA	CASKSGGANEAFF	TGTGCCAGCAAGTCAGGGGGCGCAAATGAAGCTTTCTTT
14	TRBD1	TRBV4-3	TRBJ2-7	NA	CASSPGTGRYEQYF	TGCGCCAGCAGCCCCGGGACAGGGAGGTACGAGCAGTACTTC
15	NA	TRBV19	TRBJ1-5	NA	CATGRTVNSNQPQHF	TGTGCCACCGGCCGGACAGTGAATAGCAATCAGCCCCAGCATTTT
15	TRBD2	TRBV9	TRBJ2-5	NA	CASSPGSGRVETQYF	TGTGCCAGCAGCCCGGGTAGCGGGAGGGTGGAGACCCAGTACTTC
14	NA	TRBV9	TRBJ1-5	once	CASSVGGYNQPQHF	TGTGCCAGCAGCGTCGGAGGGTACAATCAGCCCCAGCATTTT
14	NA	TRBV5-1	TRBJ1-2	NA	CASSLEGEGYGYTF	TGCGCCAGCAGCTTGGAAGGGGAGGGCTATGGCTACACCTTC
14	NA	TRBV7-6	TRBJ2-2	once	CASVPTANTGELFF	TGTGCCAGCGTCCCGACAGCGAACACCGGGGAGCTGTTTTTT
14	TRBD1	TRBV7-2	TRBJ2-7	NA	CASSQITGGNEQYF	TGTGCCAGCAGCCAAATCACAGGGGGAAACGAGCAGTACTTC
14	TRBD2	TRBV6-5	TRBJ2-1	NA	CASSLAEWSYEQFF	TGTGCCAGCAGTCTAGCGGAGTGGTCATATGAGCAGTTCTTC
14	NA	TRBV30	TRBJ2-7	NA	CAWSVPQGWYEQYF	TGTGCCTGGAGTGTACCGCAGGGGTGGTACGAGCAGTACTTC
15	NA	TRBV9	TRBJ1-1	NA	CASSVTNNMNTEAFF	TGTGCCAGCAGCGTAACAAATAACATGAACACTGAAGCTTTCTTT
16	NA	TRBV30	TRBJ1-5	NA	CAWSVTFGDSDQPQHF	TGTGCCTGGAGTGTAACCTTCGGAGATAGCGATCAGCCCCAGCATTTT
13	TRBD1	TRBV7-2	TRBJ2-7	once	CASSGTGGYEQYF	TGTGCCAGCAGCGGGACAGGGGGCTACGAGCAGTACTTC
14	NA	TRBV3-1/TRBV3-2	TRBJ2-7	NA	CASSQVLCEGEQYF	TGTGCCAGCAGCCAAGTTCTTTGCGAGGGCGAGCAGTACTTC
15	NA	TRBV19	TRBJ2-1	NA	CASTYGTPSHNEQFF	TGTGCCAGTACCTATGGGACTCCGAGCCACAATGAGCAGTTCTTC
16	NA	TRBV7-2	TRBJ2-7	NA	CASSLARMAKFYEQYF	TGTGCCAGCAGCTTAGCGAGGATGGCTAAGTTCTACGAGCAGTACTTC
15	TRBD2	TRBV6-1	TRBJ2-7	NA	CASSEGTSGSYEQYF	TGTGCCAGCAGTGAAGGGACTAGCGGCTCCTACGAGCAGTACTTC
14	NA	TRBV27	TRBJ2-5	once	CASSLQDRTQTQYF	TGTGCCAGCAGTTTACAGGACAGAACCCAGACCCAGTACTTC
14	TRBD1	TRBV4-3	TRBJ1-1	NA	CASSPRTGGDEAFF	TGCGCCAGCAGCCCGCGAACAGGGGGCGACGAAGCTTTCTTT
14	NA	TRBV6-2/TRBV6-3	TRBJ2-3	NA	CASSYWGRTDTQYF	TGTGCCAGCAGTTACTGGGGGCGCACAGATACGCAGTATTTT